This T cell receptor (beta chain) was sequenced in a study of naive and memory T cell subsets. The SP2 primer and nested alpha and beta constant region primers amplified ligated cDNA in four rounds. Blood and skin TCR RNA was reverse transcribed with alpha and beta constant primers. One entry per CDR3 protein, called by TCRdb with MiXCR from the UMI-ligation and nested PCR reads. The repertoire holds nearly 800 distinct CDR3 sequences, with around 3.5% as singletons. The library had UMIs added by 3' ligation of an oligonucleotide to TCR cDNA. The germline V gene encodes CDR1 SNHLY and CDR2 FYNNEI. The CDR3 loop spans 15 amino acids. The ends were cut back, 2 bases at V and 3 bases at J, with 14 bases in the middle. At least ten counts were recorded for this clonotype.

The rearrangement links TRBV2 to TRBJ2-7; D is perhaps TRBD1 (5 bases). The receptor was derived from an adult in good health. Sequencing used skin, obtained from a tuberculin skin test site or a saline-injected site (not recorded which). The CDR3: CASSETDSVSYEQYF. CDR3 nucleotides: TGTGCCAGCAGTGAAACCGACAGCGTCAGCTACGAGCAGTACTTC.